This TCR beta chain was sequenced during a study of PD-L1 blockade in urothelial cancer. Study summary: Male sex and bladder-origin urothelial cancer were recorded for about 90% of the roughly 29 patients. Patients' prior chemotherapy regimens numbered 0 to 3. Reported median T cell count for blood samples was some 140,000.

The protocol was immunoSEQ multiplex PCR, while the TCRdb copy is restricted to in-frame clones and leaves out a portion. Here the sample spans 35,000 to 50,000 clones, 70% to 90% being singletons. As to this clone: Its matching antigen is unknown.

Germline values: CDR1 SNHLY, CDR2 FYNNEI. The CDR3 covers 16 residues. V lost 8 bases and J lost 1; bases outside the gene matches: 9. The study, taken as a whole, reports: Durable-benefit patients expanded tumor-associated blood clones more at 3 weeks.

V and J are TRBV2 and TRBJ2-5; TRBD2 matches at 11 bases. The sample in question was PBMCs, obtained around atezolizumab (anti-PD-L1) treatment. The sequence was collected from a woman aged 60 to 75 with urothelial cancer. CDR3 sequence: CASHLGTSGSQETQYF. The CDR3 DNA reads TGTGCCAGCCACCTTGGGACTAGCGGTTCCCAAGAGACCCAGTACTTC. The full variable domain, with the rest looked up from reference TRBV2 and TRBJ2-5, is EPEVTQTPSHQVTQMGQEVILRCVPISNHLYFYWYRQILGQKVEFLVSFYNNEISEKSEIFDDQFSVERPDGSNFTLKIRSTKLEDSAMYFCASHLGTSGSQETQYFGPGTRLLVL.